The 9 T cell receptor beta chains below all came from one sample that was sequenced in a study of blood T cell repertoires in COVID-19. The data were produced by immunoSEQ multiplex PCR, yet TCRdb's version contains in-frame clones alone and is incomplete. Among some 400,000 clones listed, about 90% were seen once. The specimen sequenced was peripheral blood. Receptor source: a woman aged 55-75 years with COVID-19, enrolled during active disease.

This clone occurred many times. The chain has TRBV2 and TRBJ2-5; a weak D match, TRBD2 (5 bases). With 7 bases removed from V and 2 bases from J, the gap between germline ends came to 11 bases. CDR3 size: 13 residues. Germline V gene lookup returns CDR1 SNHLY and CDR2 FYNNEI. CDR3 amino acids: CASTADLQETQYF. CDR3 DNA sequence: TGTGCCAGCACCGCGGACTTACAAGAGACCCAGTACTTC.

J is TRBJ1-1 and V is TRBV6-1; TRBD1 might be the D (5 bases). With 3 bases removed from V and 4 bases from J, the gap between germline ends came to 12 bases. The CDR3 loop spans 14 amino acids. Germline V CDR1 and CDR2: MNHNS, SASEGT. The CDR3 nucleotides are TGTGCCAGCAGTGAGAGAGGAGGGGTCACTGAAGCTTTCTTT. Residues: CASSERGGVTEAFF.

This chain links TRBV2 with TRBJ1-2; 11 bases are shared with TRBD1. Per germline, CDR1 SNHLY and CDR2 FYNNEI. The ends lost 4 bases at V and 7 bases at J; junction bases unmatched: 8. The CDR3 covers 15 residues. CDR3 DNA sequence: TGTGCCAGCAGTGTCCTCGGACAGGGGGCGCGTGGCTACACCTTC. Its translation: CASSVLGQGARGYTF.

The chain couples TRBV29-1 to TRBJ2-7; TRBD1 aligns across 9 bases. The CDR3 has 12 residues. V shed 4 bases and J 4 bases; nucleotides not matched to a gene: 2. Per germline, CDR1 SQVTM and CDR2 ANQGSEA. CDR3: CSVGGQGYEQYF. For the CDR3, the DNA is TGCAGCGTTGGGGGACAGGGTTACGAGCAGTACTTC.

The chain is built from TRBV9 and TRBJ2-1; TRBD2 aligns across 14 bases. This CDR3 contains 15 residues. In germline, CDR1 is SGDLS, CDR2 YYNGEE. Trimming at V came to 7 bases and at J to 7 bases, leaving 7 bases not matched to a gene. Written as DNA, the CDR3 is TGTGCCAGCGCTGCCGGGACTAGCGGGGGAAATGAGCAGTTCTTC. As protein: CASAAGTSGGNEQFF.

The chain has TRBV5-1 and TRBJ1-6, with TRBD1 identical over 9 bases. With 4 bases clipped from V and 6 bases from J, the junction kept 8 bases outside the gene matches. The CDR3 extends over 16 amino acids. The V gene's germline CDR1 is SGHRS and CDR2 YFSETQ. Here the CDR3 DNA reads TGCGCCAGCAGCCCAACCGGACAGGGGCTTAATTCACCCCTCCACTTT. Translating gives CASSPTGQGLNSPLHF.

The CDR3 DNA is TGTGCCAGCAGCCAAGATTTACTAGCGGGGGCCCATAATGAGCAGTTCTTC. Translated, it gives CASSQDLLAGAHNEQFF. The chain is built from TRBV14 and TRBJ2-1; 11 bases match TRBD2. The CDR3 extends over 17 amino acids. V dropped 0 bases and J dropped 7; count of bases not matched to a gene: 8. CDR1 is SGHDN, CDR2 FVKESK, per germline.

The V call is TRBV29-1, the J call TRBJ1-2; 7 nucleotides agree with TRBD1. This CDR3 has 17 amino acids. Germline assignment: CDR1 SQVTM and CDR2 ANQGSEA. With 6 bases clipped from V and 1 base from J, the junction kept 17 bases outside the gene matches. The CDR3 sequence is CSVERRGTALYNYGYTF. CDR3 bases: TGCAGCGTGGAACGCCGAGGGACAGCACTTTATAACTATGGCTACACCTTC.

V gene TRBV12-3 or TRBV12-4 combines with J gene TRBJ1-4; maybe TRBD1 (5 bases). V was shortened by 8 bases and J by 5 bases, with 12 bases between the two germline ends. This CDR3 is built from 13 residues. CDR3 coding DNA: TGTGCCAGCCGGGGGATGGGGAATGAAAAACTGTTTTTT. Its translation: CASRGMGNEKLFF.